This is a list of T cell receptor beta chains from one sample in a study of cytomegalovirus exposure and HLA in healthy donors. The protocol was immunoSEQ multiplex PCR, while the TCRdb copy is restricted to in-frame clones and leaves out a portion. This sample has under 150,000 clones, with about 79% found just once. The sample comprised PBMCs. The receptors were sampled from a male donor in good health and CMV-seronegative. CDR3s include the opening cysteine and the closing phenylalanine or tryptophan. The order of the fields is V gene, J gene, CDR3 length, D gene, clone size, CDR3 DNA, CDR3 protein. The D gene is left open where the match is weak. Size is omitted from some rows. Given values are once, few, many or a class for expanded clones.

TRBV30	TRBJ2-1	15	TRBD1	few	TGTGCCTGGAGTGTGGGACAGGGGCCCTACAATGAGCAGTTCTTC	CAWSVGQGPYNEQFF
TRBV11-3	TRBJ2-1	13	.	.	TGTGCCAGCAGCTTAGCGGGTTACAATGAGCAGTTCTTC	CASSLAGYNEQFF
TRBV6-5	TRBJ2-7	16	TRBD2	.	TGTGCCAGCAGTTACTCGGGACTAGCCGGATACGACGAGCAGTACTTC	CASSYSGLAGYDEQYF
TRBV7-8	TRBJ2-1	15	.	.	TGTGCCAGCAGCTATAGCGGTGTTTCCTACAATGAGCAGTTCTTC	CASSYSGVSYNEQFF
TRBV9	TRBJ2-1	14	.	.	TGTGCCAGCACCCCGGGTGGTAACGGCAATGAGCAGTTCTTC	CASTPGGNGNEQFF
TRBV18	TRBJ2-1	14	TRBD2	.	TGTGCCAGCTCACCTGGGACTAGCGCCAATGAGCAGTTCTTC	CASSPGTSANEQFF
TRBV7-3	TRBJ2-1	13	.	.	TGTGCCAGCAGACTGACAGGGGAGGGTGAGCAGTTCTTC	CASRLTGEGEQFF
TRBV9	TRBJ2-1	11	.	.	TGTGCCAGCAGCGTAGGAGATGAGCAGTTCTTC	CASSVGDEQFF
TRBV19	TRBJ2-5	14	TRBD1	.	TGTGCCAGTAGTACGGACGACAGGGCTGAGACCCAGTACTTC	CASSTDDRAETQYF
TRBV7-9	TRBJ2-1	15	.	.	TGTGCCAGCAGCTCTAGCCCGACACCTCTCAATGAGCAGTTCTTC	CASSSSPTPLNEQFF
TRBV29-1	TRBJ2-1	17	.	few	TGCAGCGCCAATCTGATGCGGGCTTCCGAGGCCTACAATGAGCAGTTCTTC	CSANLMRASEAYNEQFF
TRBV11-1	TRBJ2-7	14	.	.	TGTGCCAGCAGCTTACGCGAAAACGACTACGAGCAGTACTTC	CASSLRENDYEQYF
TRBV7-2	TRBJ2-7	15	.	.	TGTGCCAGCAGCTTAGGGTCAGGGGCAACCTACGAGCAGTACTTC	CASSLGSGATYEQYF
TRBV6-5	TRBJ2-3	15	.	.	TGTGCCAGCAGCTCCGAGACAGCGAGCACAGATACGCAGTATTTT	CASSSETASTDTQYF
TRBV11-2	TRBJ2-2	13	.	.	TGTGCCAGCAGCTTACAGAACACCGGGGAGCTGTTTTTT	CASSLQNTGELFF
TRBV5-8	TRBJ1-5	17	TRBD1	.	TGTGCCAGCAGCCCTCGACAGGGGGCCAGGGTATTTCAGCCCCAGCATTTT	CASSPRQGARVFQPQHF
TRBV7-9	TRBJ2-3	17	TRBD2	.	TGTGCCAGCAGCTTACCAGCTAGCGGGAGGGCCTTTGATACGCAGTATTTT	CASSLPASGRAFDTQYF
TRBV11-2	TRBJ2-7	13	TRBD1	.	TGTGCCAGCACCCAGGGGGTGACCTACGAGCAGTACTTC	CASTQGVTYEQYF
TRBV30	TRBJ1-3	14	.	.	TGTGCCTGGTGCCAGGGCGGCTCTGGAAACACCATATATTTT	CAWCQGGSGNTIYF
TRBV14	TRBJ2-2	12	.	.	TGTGCCAGCAGCCCCTACACCGGGGAGCTGTTTTTT	CASSPYTGELFF
TRBV6-5	TRBJ2-7	14	.	.	TGTGCCAGCACCCGTGCAGGGCCCTCCCGCGAGCAGTACTTC	CASTRAGPSREQYF
TRBV5-1	TRBJ1-4	15	TRBD1	.	TGCGCCAGCAGCTTAACCGGGACAGCCCATGAAAAACTGTTTTTT	CASSLTGTAHEKLFF
TRBV6-6	TRBJ2-1	15	.	.	TGTGCCACCAGGCAGGGTATCCTTCAAGACAATGAGCAGTTCTTC	CATRQGILQDNEQFF
TRBV6-6	TRBJ1-2	16	.	.	TGTGCCAGCAGTTACGGGATTCAGGGCGGTAACTATGGCTACACCTTC	CASSYGIQGGNYGYTF
TRBV30	TRBJ2-7	11	TRBD2	.	TGTGCCTGGAGCTGGGGAGGGGAGCAGTACTTC	CAWSWGGEQYF
TRBV25-1	TRBJ1-1	14	.	few	TGTGCCAGCAGTGATTTGGGAGGGTACACTGAAGCTTTCTTT	CASSDLGGYTEAFF
TRBV4-1	TRBJ2-1	12	.	.	TGCGCCAGCGCTGGCGCGGAGCATGAGCAGTTCTTC	CASAGAEHEQFF
TRBV12-5	TRBJ2-7	14	TRBD1	.	TGTGCTAGTGGTTTGACGGGACAGCTCTACGAGCAGTACTTC	CASGLTGQLYEQYF
TRBV28	TRBJ1-5	14	.	.	TGTGCCAGCAGTAGGGCCGAGGGGGTTCAGCCCCAGCATTTT	CASSRAEGVQPQHF
TRBV10-3	TRBJ1-2	13	.	.	TGTGCCATCAGTGTATCGGGGGTGGATGGCTACACCTTC	CAISVSGVDGYTF
TRBV5-4	TRBJ2-1	16	.	.	TGTGCCAGCAGCTTGGGGCCAAGAAATGGAGTGGGTGAGCAGTTCTTC	CASSLGPRNGVGEQFF
TRBV27	TRBJ1-1	14	.	.	TGTGCCAGCAGCCTCCAAGGGAGGGAGACTGAAGCTTTCTTT	CASSLQGRETEAFF
TRBV6-1	TRBJ2-7	14	.	.	TGTGCCAGCAGTATCTCAGGGGACTACTACGAGCAGTACTTC	CASSISGDYYEQYF
TRBV7-2	TRBJ2-5	13	.	.	TGTGCCAGCAGCTTAGGGCCTAGGGAGACCCAGTACTTC	CASSLGPRETQYF
TRBV7-6	TRBJ2-3	15	.	once	TGTGCCAGCAGCTTAGGGGGGCAAATGTCAGATACGCAGTATTTT	CASSLGGQMSDTQYF
TRBV7-2	TRBJ2-7	15	TRBD2	.	TGTGCCAGCAGCCGACTAGCGGGGGCTCCCTACGAGCAGTACTTC	CASSRLAGAPYEQYF
TRBV29-1	TRBJ2-7	13	.	.	TGCAGCGCCTTGCTCAGGCCCCCCTACGAGCAGTACTTC	CSALLRPPYEQYF